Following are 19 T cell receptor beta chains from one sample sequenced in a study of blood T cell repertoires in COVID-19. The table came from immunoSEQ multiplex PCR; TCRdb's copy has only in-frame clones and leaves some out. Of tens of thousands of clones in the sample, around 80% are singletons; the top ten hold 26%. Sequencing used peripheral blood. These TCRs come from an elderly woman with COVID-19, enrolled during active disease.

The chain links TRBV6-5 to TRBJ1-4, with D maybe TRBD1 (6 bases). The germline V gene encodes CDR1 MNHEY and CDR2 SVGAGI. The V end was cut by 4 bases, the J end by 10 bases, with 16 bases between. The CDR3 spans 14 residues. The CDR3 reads CASSSQGSRRKLFF. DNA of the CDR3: TGTGCCAGCAGTTCACAGGGTAGCCGCCGAAAACTGTTTTTT.

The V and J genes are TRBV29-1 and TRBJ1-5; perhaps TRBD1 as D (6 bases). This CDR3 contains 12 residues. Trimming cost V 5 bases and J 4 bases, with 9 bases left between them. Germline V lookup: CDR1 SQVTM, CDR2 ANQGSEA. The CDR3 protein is CSVIQGNQPQHF. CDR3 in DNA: TGCAGCGTTATACAGGGAAATCAGCCCCAGCATTTT.

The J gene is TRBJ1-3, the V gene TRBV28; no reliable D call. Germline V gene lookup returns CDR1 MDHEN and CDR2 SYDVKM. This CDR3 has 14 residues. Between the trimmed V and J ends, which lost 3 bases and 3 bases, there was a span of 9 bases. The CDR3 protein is CASSFRELGNTIYF. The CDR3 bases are TGTGCCAGCAGTTTCCGGGAACTTGGAAACACCATATATTTT.

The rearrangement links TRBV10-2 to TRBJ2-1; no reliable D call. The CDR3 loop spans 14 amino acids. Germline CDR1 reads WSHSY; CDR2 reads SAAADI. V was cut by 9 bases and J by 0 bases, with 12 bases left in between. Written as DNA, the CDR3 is TGCGCCAGGGCGCCCGGCGGCTCCTACAATGAGCAGTTCTTC. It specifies CARAPGGSYNEQFF.

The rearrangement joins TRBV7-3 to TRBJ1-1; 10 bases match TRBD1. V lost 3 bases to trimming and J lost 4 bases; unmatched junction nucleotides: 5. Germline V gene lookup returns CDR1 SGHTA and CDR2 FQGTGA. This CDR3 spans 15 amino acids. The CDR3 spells CASSFGTGAFTEAFF. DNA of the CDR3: TGTGCCAGCAGCTTTGGGACAGGGGCTTTCACTGAAGCTTTCTTT.

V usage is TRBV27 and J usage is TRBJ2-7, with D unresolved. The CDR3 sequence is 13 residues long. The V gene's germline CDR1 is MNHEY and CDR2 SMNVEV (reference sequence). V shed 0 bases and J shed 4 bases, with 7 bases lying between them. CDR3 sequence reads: CASSLSPEYEQYF. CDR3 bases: TGTGCCAGCAGTTTATCGCCGGAGTACGAGCAGTACTTC.

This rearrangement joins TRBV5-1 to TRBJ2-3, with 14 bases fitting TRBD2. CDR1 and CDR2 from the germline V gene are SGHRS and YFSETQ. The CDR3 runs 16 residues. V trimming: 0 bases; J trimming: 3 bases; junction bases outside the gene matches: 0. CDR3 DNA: TGCGCCAGCAGCTTGGGACTAGCGGGAGGGACAGATACGCAGTATTTT. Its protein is CASSLGLAGGTDTQYF.

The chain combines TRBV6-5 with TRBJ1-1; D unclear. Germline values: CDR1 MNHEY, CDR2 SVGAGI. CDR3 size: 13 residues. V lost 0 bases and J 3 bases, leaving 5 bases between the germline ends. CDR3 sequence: CASSYSSYTEAFF. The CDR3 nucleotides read TGTGCCAGCAGTTACTCGTCCTACACTGAAGCTTTCTTT.

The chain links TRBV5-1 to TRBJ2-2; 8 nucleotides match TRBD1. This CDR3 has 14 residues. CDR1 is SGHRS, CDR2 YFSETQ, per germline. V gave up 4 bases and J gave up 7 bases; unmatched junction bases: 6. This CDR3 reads CASSPGDRSGELFF. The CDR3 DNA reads TGCGCCAGCAGCCCCGGGGACAGGAGCGGGGAGCTGTTTTTT.

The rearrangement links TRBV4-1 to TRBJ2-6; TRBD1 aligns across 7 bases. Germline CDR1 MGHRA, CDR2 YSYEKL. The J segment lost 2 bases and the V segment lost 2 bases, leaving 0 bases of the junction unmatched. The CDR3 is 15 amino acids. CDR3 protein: CASSQQGAGANVLTF. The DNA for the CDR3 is TGCGCCAGCAGCCAACAGGGGGCTGGGGCCAACGTCCTGACTTTC.

The CDR3: CASSLGTVQGHSGANVLTF. CDR3 DNA: TGCGCCAGCAGCTTAGGCACCGTCCAGGGACACTCTGGGGCCAACGTCCTGACTTTC. V is TRBV5-1 and J is TRBJ2-6; possible D gene TRBD1, 6 bases. V was pared by 2 bases and J by 0 bases, with 18 bases between. The CDR3 runs to 19 residues. CDR1 SGHRS and CDR2 YFSETQ come from the germline V gene.

CDR3 amino acids: CAWSGQAGNEQFF. The DNA for the CDR3 is TGTGCCTGGAGTGGGCAGGCAGGGAATGAGCAGTTCTTC. The V gene is TRBV30, the J gene TRBJ2-1, with a possible D match to TRBD1 (5 bases). Germline V gene sequence: CDR1 GTSNPN, CDR2 SVGIG (reference sequence). V lost 1 base, J lost 7 bases, and 11 bases lay in between. The CDR3 spans 13 residues.

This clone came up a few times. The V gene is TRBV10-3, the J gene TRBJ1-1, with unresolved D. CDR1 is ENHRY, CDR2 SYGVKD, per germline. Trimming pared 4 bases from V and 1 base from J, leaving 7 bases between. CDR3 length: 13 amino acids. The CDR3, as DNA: TGTGCCATCAGTGGGGCAGAGAACACTGAAGCTTTCTTT. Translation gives CAISGAENTEAFF.

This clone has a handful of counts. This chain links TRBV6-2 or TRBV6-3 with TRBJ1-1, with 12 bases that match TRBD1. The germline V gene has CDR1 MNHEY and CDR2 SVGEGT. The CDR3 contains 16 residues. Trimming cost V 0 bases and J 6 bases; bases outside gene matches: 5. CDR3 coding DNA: TGTGCCAGCAGTTACTCGATGGGACAGGGGGCGGCTGAAGCTTTCTTT. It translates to CASSYSMGQGAAEAFF.

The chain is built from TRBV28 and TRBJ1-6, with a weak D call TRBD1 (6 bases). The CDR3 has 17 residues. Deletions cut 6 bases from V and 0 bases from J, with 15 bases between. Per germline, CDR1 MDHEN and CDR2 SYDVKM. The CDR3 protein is CASSPGTGSSYNSPLHF. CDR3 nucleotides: TGTGCCAGCAGCCCTGGTACAGGGAGCTCCTATAATTCACCCCTCCACTTT.

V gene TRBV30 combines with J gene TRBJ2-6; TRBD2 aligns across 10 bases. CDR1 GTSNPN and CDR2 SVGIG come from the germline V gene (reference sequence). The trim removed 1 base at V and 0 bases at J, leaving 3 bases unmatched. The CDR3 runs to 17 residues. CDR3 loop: CAWSGASGSSGANVLTF. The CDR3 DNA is TGTGCCTGGAGTGGGGCTAGCGGGAGCTCTGGGGCCAACGTCCTGACTTTC.

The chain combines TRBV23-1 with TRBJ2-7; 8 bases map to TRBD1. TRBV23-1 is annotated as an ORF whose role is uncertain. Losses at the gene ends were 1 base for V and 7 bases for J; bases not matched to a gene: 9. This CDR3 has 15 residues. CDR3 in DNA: TGCGCCAGCAGTCAATTGGACAGGGCTTCTGGTGAGCAGTACTTC. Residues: CASSQLDRASGEQYF.

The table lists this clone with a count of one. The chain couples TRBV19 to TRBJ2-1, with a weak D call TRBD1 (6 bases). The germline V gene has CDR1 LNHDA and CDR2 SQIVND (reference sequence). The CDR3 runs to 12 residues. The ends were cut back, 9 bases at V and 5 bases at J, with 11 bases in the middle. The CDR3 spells CASTTGNNEQFF. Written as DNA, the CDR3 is TGTGCCAGCACTACAGGGAACAATGAGCAGTTCTTC. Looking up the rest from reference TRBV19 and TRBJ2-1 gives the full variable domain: DGGITQSPKYLFRKEGQNVTLSCEQNLNHDAMYWYRQDPGQGLRLIYYSQIVNDFQKGDIAEGYSVSREKKESFPLTVTSAQKNPTAFYLCASTTGNNEQFFGPGTRLTVL.

In DNA, the CDR3 is TGTGCCAGCAGCACAACTAGCGGGACCCAAGAGACCCAGTACTTC. Amino acids: CASSTTSGTQETQYF. The chain is built from TRBV7-2 and TRBJ2-5; TRBD2 aligns across 10 bases. Trimming took 5 bases from V and 1 from J; bases not matched to a gene: 4. Per germline, CDR1 SGHTA and CDR2 FQGNSA. The CDR3 is 15 amino acids.